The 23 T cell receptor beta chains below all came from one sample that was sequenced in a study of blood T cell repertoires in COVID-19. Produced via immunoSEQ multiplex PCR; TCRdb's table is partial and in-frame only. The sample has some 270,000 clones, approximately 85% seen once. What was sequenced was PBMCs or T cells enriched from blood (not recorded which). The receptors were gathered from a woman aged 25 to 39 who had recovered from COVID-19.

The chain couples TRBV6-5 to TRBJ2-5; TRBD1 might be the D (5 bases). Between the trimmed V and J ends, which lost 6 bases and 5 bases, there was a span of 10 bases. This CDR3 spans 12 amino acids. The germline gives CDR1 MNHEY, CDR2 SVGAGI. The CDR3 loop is CASRRTTETQYF. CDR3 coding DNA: TGTGCCAGCAGGCGGACAACCGAGACCCAGTACTTC.

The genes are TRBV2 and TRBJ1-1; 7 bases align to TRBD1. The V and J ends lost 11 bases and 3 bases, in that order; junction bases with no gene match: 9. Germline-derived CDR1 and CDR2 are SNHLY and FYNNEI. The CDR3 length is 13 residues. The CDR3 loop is CAQGAGGYTEAFF. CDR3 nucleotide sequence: TGTGCCCAGGGAGCAGGGGGGTACACTGAAGCTTTCTTT.

CDR3 region: CASSRSTANIQYF. CDR3 bases: TGTGCCAGCAGTCGTAGTACAGCAAACATTCAGTACTTC. The chain joins TRBV27 to TRBJ2-4, with D hard to call. The CDR3 consists of 13 residues. Trimming removed 5 bases from V and 6 bases from J, with 11 bases in between. Germline V gene sequence: CDR1 MNHEY, CDR2 SMNVEV (reference sequence).

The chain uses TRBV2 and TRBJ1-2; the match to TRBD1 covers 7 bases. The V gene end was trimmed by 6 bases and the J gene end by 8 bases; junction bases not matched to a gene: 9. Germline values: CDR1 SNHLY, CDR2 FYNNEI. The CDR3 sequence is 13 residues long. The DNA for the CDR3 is TGTGCCAGCAGGACGACAGGGCGTCAAGGCTACACCTTC. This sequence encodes CASRTTGRQGYTF.

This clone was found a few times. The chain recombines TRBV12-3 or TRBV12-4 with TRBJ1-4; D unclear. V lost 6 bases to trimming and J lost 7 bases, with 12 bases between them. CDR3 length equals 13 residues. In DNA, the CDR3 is TGTGCCAGCAGGAGGGTTAACGGTGAAAAACTGTTTTTT. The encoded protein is CASRRVNGEKLFF.

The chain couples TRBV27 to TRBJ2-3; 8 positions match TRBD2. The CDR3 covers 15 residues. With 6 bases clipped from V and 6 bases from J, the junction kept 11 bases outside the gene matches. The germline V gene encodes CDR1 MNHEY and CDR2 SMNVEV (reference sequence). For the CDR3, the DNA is TGTGCCAGCAGACGGGGGGGTCAAAGTCGGGATACGCAGTATTTT. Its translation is CASRRGGQSRDTQYF.

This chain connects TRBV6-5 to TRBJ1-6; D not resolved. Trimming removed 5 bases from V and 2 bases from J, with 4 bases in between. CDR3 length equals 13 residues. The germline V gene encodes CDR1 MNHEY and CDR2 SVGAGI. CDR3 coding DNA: TGTGCCAGCAGTCCGGCCTATAATTCACCCCTCCACTTT. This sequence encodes CASSPAYNSPLHF.

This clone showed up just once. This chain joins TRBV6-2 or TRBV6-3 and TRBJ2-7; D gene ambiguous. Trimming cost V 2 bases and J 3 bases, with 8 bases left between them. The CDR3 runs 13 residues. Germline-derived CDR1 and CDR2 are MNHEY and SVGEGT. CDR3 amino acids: CASSYPGFYEQYF. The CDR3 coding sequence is TGTGCCAGCAGTTACCCAGGATTCTACGAGCAGTACTTC.

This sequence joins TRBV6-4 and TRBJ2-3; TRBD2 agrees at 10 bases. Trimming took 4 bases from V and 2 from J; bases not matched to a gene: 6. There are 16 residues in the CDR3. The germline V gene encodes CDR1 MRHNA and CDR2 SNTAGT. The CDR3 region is CASSAQLAGPTDTQYF. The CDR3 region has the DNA TGTGCCAGCAGTGCACAACTAGCGGGACCCACAGATACGCAGTATTTT.

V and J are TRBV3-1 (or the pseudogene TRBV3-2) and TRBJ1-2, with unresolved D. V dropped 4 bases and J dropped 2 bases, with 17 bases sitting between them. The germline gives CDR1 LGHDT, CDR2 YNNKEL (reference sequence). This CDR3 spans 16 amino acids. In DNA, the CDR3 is TGTGCCAGCAGCCTCCTTGGAGAGGGCAGCAACTATGGCTACACCTTC. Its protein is CASSLLGEGSNYGYTF.

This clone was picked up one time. CDR3 in DNA: TGTGCCAGTAGTATTGGGGACAGAGATTTTGAAAAACTGTTTTTT. As protein: CASSIGDRDFEKLFF. V gene TRBV19 combines with J gene TRBJ1-4; 7 bases align to TRBD1. CDR1 and CDR2 from the germline V gene are LNHDA and SQIVND (reference sequence). The V and J ends lost 3 bases and 7 bases, in that order; junction bases with no gene match: 8. This CDR3 has 15 residues.

CDR3 nucleotide sequence: TGCAGTGCTGATATCAGGGGGTCACAGCATTTT. Amino acid sequence: CSADIRGSQHF. The chain carries TRBV20-1 and TRBJ1-5; 7 nucleotides align to TRBD1. V trimming: 5 bases; J trimming: 13 bases; junction bases outside the gene matches: 8. The CDR3 runs 11 residues. The germline gives CDR1 DFQATT, CDR2 SNEGSKA (reference sequence).

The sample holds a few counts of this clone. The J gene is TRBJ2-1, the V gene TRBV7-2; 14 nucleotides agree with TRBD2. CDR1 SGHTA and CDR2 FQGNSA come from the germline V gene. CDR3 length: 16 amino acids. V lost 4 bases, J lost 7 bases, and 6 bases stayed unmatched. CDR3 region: CASSSTSGGAWNEQFF. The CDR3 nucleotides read TGTGCCAGCAGCTCGACTAGCGGGGGGGCCTGGAATGAGCAGTTCTTC.

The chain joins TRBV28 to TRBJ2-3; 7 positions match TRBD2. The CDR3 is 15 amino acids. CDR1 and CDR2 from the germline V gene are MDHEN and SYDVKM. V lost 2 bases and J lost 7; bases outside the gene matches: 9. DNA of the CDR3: TGTGCCAGCAGTTTAGGGTTACGGGAGGCAAATACGCAGTATTTT. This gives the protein CASSLGLREANTQYF.

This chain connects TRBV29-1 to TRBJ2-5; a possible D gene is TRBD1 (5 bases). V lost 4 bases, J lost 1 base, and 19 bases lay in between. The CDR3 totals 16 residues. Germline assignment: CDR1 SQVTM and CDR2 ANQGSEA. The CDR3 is CSVGYRQYTSQETQYF. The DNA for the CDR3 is TGCAGCGTTGGTTACCGACAGTATACTTCCCAAGAGACCCAGTACTTC.

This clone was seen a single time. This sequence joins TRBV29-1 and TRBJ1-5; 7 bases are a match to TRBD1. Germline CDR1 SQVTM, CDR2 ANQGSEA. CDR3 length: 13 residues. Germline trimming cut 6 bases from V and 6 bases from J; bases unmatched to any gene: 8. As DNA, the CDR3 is TGCAGCGTCAGCACAGGGGTATTTCAGCCCCAGCATTTT. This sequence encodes CSVSTGVFQPQHF.

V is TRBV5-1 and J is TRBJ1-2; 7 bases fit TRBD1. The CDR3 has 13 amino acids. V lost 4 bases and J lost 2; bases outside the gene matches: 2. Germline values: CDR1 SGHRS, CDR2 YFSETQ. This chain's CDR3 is CASSQTGNYGYTF. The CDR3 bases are TGCGCCAGCAGCCAGACAGGGAACTATGGCTACACCTTC. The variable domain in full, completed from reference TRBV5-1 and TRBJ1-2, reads KAGVTQTPRYLIKTRGQQVTLSCSPISGHRSVSWYQQTPGQGLQFLFEYFSETQRNKGNFPGRFSGRQFSNSRSEMNVSTLELGDSALYLCASSQTGNYGYTFGSGTRLTVV.

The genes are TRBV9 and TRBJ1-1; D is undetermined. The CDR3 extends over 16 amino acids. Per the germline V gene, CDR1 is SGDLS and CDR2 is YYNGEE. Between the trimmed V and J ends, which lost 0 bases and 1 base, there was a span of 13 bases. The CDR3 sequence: CASSVAGEVSNTEAFF. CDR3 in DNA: TGTGCCAGCAGCGTAGCCGGGGAGGTTTCGAACACTGAAGCTTTCTTT.

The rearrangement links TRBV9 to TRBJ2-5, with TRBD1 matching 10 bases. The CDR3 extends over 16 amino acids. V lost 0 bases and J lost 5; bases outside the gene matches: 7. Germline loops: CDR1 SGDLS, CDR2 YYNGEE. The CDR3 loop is CASSVAGTGVIETQYF. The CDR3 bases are TGTGCCAGCAGCGTAGCGGGGACAGGGGTAATTGAGACCCAGTACTTC.

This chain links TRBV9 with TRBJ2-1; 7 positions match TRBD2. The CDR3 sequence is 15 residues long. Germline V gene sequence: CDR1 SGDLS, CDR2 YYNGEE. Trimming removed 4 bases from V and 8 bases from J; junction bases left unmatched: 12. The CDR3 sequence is CASSLGTTAYDEQFF. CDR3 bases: TGTGCCAGCAGCCTCGGGACTACCGCCTATGATGAGCAGTTCTTC.

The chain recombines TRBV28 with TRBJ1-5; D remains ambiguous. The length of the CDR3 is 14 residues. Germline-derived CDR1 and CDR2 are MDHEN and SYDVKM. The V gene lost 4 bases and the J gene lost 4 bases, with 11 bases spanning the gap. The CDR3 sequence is CASSSAPGNQPQHF. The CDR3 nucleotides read TGTGCCAGCAGTTCGGCACCCGGGAATCAGCCCCAGCATTTT.

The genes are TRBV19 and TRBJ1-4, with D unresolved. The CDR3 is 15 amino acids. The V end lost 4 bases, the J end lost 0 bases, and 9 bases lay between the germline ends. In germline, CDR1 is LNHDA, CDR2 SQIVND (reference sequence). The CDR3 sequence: CASSNVIATNEKLFF. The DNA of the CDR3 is TGTGCCAGTAGTAACGTTATAGCAACTAATGAAAAACTGTTTTTT.

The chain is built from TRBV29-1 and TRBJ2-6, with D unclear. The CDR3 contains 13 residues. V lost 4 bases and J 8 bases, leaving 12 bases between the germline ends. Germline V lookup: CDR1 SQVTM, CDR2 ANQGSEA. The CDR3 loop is CSVAGFGSNVLTF. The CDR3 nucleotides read TGCAGCGTTGCCGGGTTCGGGTCCAACGTCCTGACTTTC.